This paragraph covers one TCR beta chain sequence. The data belong to a study of CD8+ T cells in alopecia areata. Once RNA had been extracted, it was reverse transcribed into cDNA to act as the sequencing template. Assay used: immunoSEQ multiplex PCR; TCRdb lists only in-frame clones, some missing. The repertoire consists of over 100,000 clones, with about 47% occurring once and the leading ten covering approximately 18%. The CDR3 extends over 14 amino acids. Looked up from germline, CDR1 is MNHEY and CDR2 is SVGAGI. V gave up 1 base and J gave up 5 bases; unmatched junction bases: 2. The sequence came from a human donor with alopecia areata. This rearrangement joins TRBV6-5 to TRBJ1-2; 9 nucleotides align to TRBD1. Sequencing used CD8+ T cells sorted from blood, obtained at week 0. The CDR3 nucleotides read TGTGCCAGCAGTTACTTAGGACAGGGGTATGGCTACACCTTC. Translation gives CASSYLGQGYGYTF.